The 27 T cell receptor beta chains below come from one sample, sequenced in a study of blood T cell repertoires in COVID-19. Some clones are missing from TCRdb's copy, which holds only in-frame ones; the method was immunoSEQ multiplex PCR. The data show roughly 280,000 clones, about nine tenths seen once. The sample consisted of peripheral blood. The receptors come from a woman between 25 and 40 years old with COVID-19, enrolled during active disease.

The chain joins TRBV6-5 to TRBJ1-5, with 7 bases identical to TRBD1. V shed 7 bases and J 3 bases; nucleotides not matched to a gene: 9. The CDR3 totals 15 residues. Germline CDR1 MNHEY, CDR2 SVGAGI. CDR3 amino acids: CASTRTGRTNQPQHF. CDR3 bases: TGTGCCAGCACCAGGACAGGTCGAACCAATCAGCCCCAGCATTTT.

The rearrangement uses TRBV13 and TRBJ1-1, with 7 positions matching TRBD1. This CDR3 is built from 14 residues. The germline gives CDR1 PRHDT, CDR2 FYEKMQ (reference sequence). V gave up 4 bases and J gave up 7 bases; unmatched junction bases: 9. The CDR3 spells CASSYRQGRYEAFF. The CDR3 coding sequence is TGTGCCAGCAGCTACCGACAGGGACGATATGAAGCTTTCTTT.

This clone was seen a handful of times. The rearrangement uses TRBV7-2 and TRBJ2-7; D gene uncertain. CDR1 and CDR2 (germline): SGHTA, FQGNSA. Trimming took 3 bases from V and 3 from J, leaving 3 bases between them. The CDR3 sequence is 11 residues long. For the CDR3, the DNA is TGTGCCAGCAGCTTTAGCTACGAGCAGTACTTC. Translated, it gives CASSFSYEQYF.

The genes are TRBV18 and TRBJ1-5; D is uncertain. CDR1 and CDR2 (germline): KGHSH, LQKENI. The CDR3 runs 16 residues. V lost 2 bases and J 0 bases, leaving 11 bases between the germline ends. CDR3 in amino acids: CASSPTFGGSNQPQHF. CDR3 nucleotides: TGTGCCAGCTCACCAACGTTTGGAGGTAGCAATCAGCCCCAGCATTTT.

The chain uses TRBV2 and TRBJ1-6; D not certain. Germline lookup yields CDR1 SNHLY and CDR2 FYNNEI. The CDR3 covers 14 residues. Between the trimmed V and J ends, which lost 8 bases and 0 bases, there was a span of 8 bases. CDR3 sequence reads: CASSRSSYNSPLHF. In nucleotides, the CDR3 is TGTGCCAGCTCTAGGAGCTCCTATAATTCACCCCTCCACTTT.

V is TRBV15 and J is TRBJ2-5; D is perhaps TRBD2 (5 bases). CDR1 and CDR2 (germline): LNHNV, YYDKDF (reference sequence). The CDR3 spans 14 residues. Trimming took off 0 bases at V and 2 bases at J, with 7 bases between the two ends. CDR3 sequence: CATSRERVQETQYF. The CDR3 region has the DNA TGTGCCACCAGCAGAGAGCGGGTTCAAGAGACCCAGTACTTC.

This chain joins TRBV19 and TRBJ2-1, with 8 positions matching TRBD2. The CDR3 loop spans 15 amino acids. Per the germline V gene, CDR1 is LNHDA and CDR2 is SQIVND (reference sequence). Trimming cost V 5 bases and J 6 bases; bases outside gene matches: 9. This chain's CDR3 is CASSLRLARINEQFF. For the CDR3, the DNA is TGTGCCAGTAGTCTACGACTAGCGAGAATCAATGAGCAGTTCTTC. Supplemented by reference TRBV19 and TRBJ2-1, the full variable domain reads DGGITQSPKYLFRKEGQNVTLSCEQNLNHDAMYWYRQDPGQGLRLIYYSQIVNDFQKGDIAEGYSVSREKKESFPLTVTSAQKNPTAFYLCASSLRLARINEQFFGPGTRLTVL.

V gene TRBV15 combines with J gene TRBJ1-2; 8 bases line up with TRBD1. Germline-derived CDR1 and CDR2 are LNHNV and YYDKDF (reference sequence). The CDR3 length is 15 residues. The V gene end was trimmed by 5 bases and the J gene end by 6 bases; junction bases not matched to a gene: 11. CDR3 amino acids: CATSGRRGQRNGYTF. CDR3 sequence (DNA): TGTGCCACCAGCGGCCGCAGGGGGCAGAGGAATGGCTACACCTTC.

The genes are TRBV3-1 (or the pseudogene TRBV3-2) and TRBJ1-3, with a tentative D call TRBD1 (6 bases). The CDR3 contains 17 residues. V lost 0 bases, J lost 3 bases, and 15 bases lay in between. Looked up from germline, CDR1 is LGHDT and CDR2 is YNNKEL (reference sequence). The chain's CDR3 is CASSQDRAGVFGNTIYF. The CDR3 nucleotides are TGTGCCAGCAGCCAAGATAGGGCAGGGGTTTTTGGAAACACCATATATTTT.

This chain joins TRBV5-1 and TRBJ2-3; 10 nucleotides match TRBD1. CDR1 and CDR2 from the germline V gene are SGHRS and YFSETQ. Trimming took 8 bases from V and 5 from J; bases not matched to a gene: 11. The CDR3 spans 15 residues. The CDR3: CASFAGTGVKDTQYF. Here the CDR3 DNA reads TGCGCCAGTTTCGCTGGGACAGGGGTGAAAGATACGCAGTATTTT.

The V gene is TRBV30, the J gene TRBJ2-1; the D gene is possibly TRBD2 (5 bases). CDR3 size: 15 residues. V was shortened by 6 bases and J by 1 base, with 16 bases between the two germline ends. Germline V gene sequence: CDR1 GTSNPN, CDR2 SVGIG (reference sequence). The CDR3 spells CACPGLSRSYNEQFF. Here the CDR3 DNA reads TGTGCCTGTCCCGGACTCTCCAGGTCCTACAATGAGCAGTTCTTC. Drawing the rest from reference TRBV30 and TRBJ2-1, the complete variable domain is SQTIHQWPATLVQPVGSPLSLECTVEGTSNPNLYWYRQAAGRGLQLLFYSVGIGQISSEVPQNLSASRPQDRQFILSSKKLLLSDSGFYLCACPGLSRSYNEQFFGPGTRLTVL.

The chain employs TRBV24-1 and TRBJ2-2; TRBD1 agrees at 12 bases. V shed 3 bases and J 6 bases; nucleotides not matched to a gene: 4. The CDR3 consists of 16 residues. CDR1 is KGHDR and CDR2 is SFDVKD in the germline V gene. The CDR3 bases are TGTGCCACCAGTGATCGGGACAGGGGGCATCCCGGGGAGCTGTTTTTT. Translating it yields CATSDRDRGHPGELFF.

J is TRBJ1-3 and V is TRBV12-3 or TRBV12-4; D not certain. The CDR3 is 13 amino acids. Trimming left V 3 bases short and J 1 base short, with 4 bases between. The DNA of the CDR3 is TGTGCCAGCAGTTTTATGTCTGGAAACACCATATATTTT. Translated: CASSFMSGNTIYF.

The chain uses TRBV10-3 and TRBJ2-1; TRBD2 matches 12 bases. The J segment lost 6 bases and the V segment lost 4 bases, leaving 10 bases of the junction unmatched. The length of the CDR3 is 17 residues. Per germline, CDR1 ENHRY and CDR2 SYGVKD. CDR3 residues: CAISGRLAGDRGNEQFF. The CDR3 DNA sequence: TGTGCCATCAGTGGACGACTAGCGGGGGACAGAGGCAATGAGCAGTTCTTC.

This clone was seen just once. The chain recombines TRBV19 with TRBJ1-1; D is undetermined. The CDR3 is 13 amino acids. V was clipped by 11 bases and J by 4 bases, with 17 bases between them. CDR1 LNHDA and CDR2 SQIVND come from the germline V gene (reference sequence). The CDR3 sequence: CASRTWGATEAFF. In DNA, the CDR3 is TGTGCCTCCCGAACTTGGGGAGCCACTGAAGCTTTCTTT.

This clone has a single count. The V call is TRBV28, the J call TRBJ1-2, with 8 bases that match TRBD1. With 8 bases clipped from V and 6 bases from J, the junction kept 11 bases outside the gene matches. CDR3 length: 14 residues. CDR1 MDHEN and CDR2 SYDVKM come from the germline V gene. CDR3 sequence: CASPPTDRENGYTF. The DNA of the CDR3 is TGTGCCAGCCCTCCGACGGACAGGGAGAATGGCTACACCTTC.

This clone was counted a single time. Other DNA sequences from this sample encode an identical CDR3 as well. The CDR3 DNA sequence: TGTGCCTGGAGTGTCGGGGGCTCTGGAAACACCATATATTTT. Protein product: CAWSVGGSGNTIYF. The rearrangement links TRBV30 to TRBJ1-3, with D perhaps matching TRBD1 (5 bases). The length of the CDR3 is 14 residues. Trimming removed 0 bases from V and 0 bases from J, with 6 bases in between. Germline CDR1 GTSNPN, CDR2 SVGIG (reference sequence).

The DNA of the CDR3 is TGTGCCAGCAGCTTAGGAGGTCGGGGAGCAGAGACCCAGTACTTC. Its translation is CASSLGGRGAETQYF. This rearrangement joins TRBV11-2 to TRBJ2-5; tentatively, D is TRBD2 (5 bases). V was cut by 1 base and J by 4 bases, with 13 bases left in between. Germline V gene sequence: CDR1 SGHAT, CDR2 FQNNGV. This CDR3 has 15 amino acids.

The rearrangement uses TRBV28 and TRBJ2-3, with 7 bases that match TRBD2. V dropped 3 bases and J dropped 8; count of bases not matched to a gene: 8. Germline CDR1 is MDHEN and CDR2 is SYDVKM. The CDR3 covers 14 residues. The CDR3 region has the DNA TGTGCCAGCAGTTTCGGGGGACCGGGGGGTACGCAGTATTTT. It translates to CASSFGGPGGTQYF.

V gene TRBV11-2 combines with J gene TRBJ2-7, with 8 bases lining up with TRBD1. The ends lost 4 bases at V and 3 bases at J; junction bases unmatched: 8. This CDR3 contains 15 residues. Germline loops: CDR1 SGHAT, CDR2 FQNNGV. The CDR3 DNA reads TGTGCCAGCAGCTACCGGAGGACAGGGTTCTACGAGCAGTACTTC. This encodes CASSYRRTGFYEQYF.

This chain uses TRBV6-4 with TRBJ2-2, with 9 bases fitting TRBD1. CDR1 is MRHNA and CDR2 is SNTAGT in the germline V gene. V lost 5 bases and J lost 3; bases outside the gene matches: 4. The CDR3 consists of 15 residues. In DNA, the CDR3 is TGTGCCAGCAGTCGACAGGGGGTGGACACCGGGGAGCTGTTTTTT. Translating it yields CASSRQGVDTGELFF.

The V gene is TRBV5-6, the J gene TRBJ2-1, with 10 nucleotides matching TRBD2. V was pared by 1 base and J by 9 bases, with 10 bases of the junction left unmatched. Germline V gives CDR1 SGHDT, CDR2 YYEEEE. This CDR3 spans 16 amino acids. The CDR3 spells CASSLHGLAGVGEQFF. DNA of the CDR3: TGTGCCAGCAGCTTGCATGGGCTAGCGGGAGTCGGTGAGCAGTTCTTC.

This clone was recorded at least ten times. The genes are TRBV28 and TRBJ2-7, with 7 bases aligning to TRBD2. Per germline, CDR1 MDHEN and CDR2 SYDVKM. V was clipped by 6 bases and J by 3 bases; unmatched bases: 8. This CDR3 is built from 14 residues. The CDR3 region has the DNA TGTGCCAGCAGCCGAACGGGGGGACGCTACGAGCAGTACTTC. Translated, it gives CASSRTGGRYEQYF.

On this clone: This specimen includes other DNA sequences encoding the same CDR3. The rearrangement links TRBV9 to TRBJ2-7, with TRBD1 identical over 10 bases. The CDR3 extends over 14 amino acids. V lost 2 bases and J lost 2; bases outside the gene matches: 1. The V gene's germline CDR1 is SGDLS and CDR2 YYNGEE. In nucleotides, the CDR3 is TGTGCCAGCAGCGTTGGACAGGGGGCCTACGAGCAGTACTTC. Its protein product is CASSVGQGAYEQYF.

V is TRBV2 and J is TRBJ1-1; D is perhaps TRBD1 (5 bases). The V end lost 11 bases, the J end lost 3 bases, and 16 bases lay between the germline ends. From germline, CDR1 is SNHLY and CDR2 FYNNEI. This CDR3 comprises 13 residues. The CDR3 sequence is CALKRGRDTEAFF. For the CDR3, the DNA is TGTGCCCTAAAACGGGGGAGGGACACTGAAGCTTTCTTT.

The CDR3 nucleotides are TGTGCCAGCAGCGTAGAGGCCGCGGCAGATACGCAGTATTTT. This encodes CASSVEAAADTQYF. The chain carries TRBV9 and TRBJ2-3; D is unclear. The CDR3 has 14 residues. Trimming removed 0 bases at V and 4 bases at J, with 9 bases between. Germline values: CDR1 SGDLS, CDR2 YYNGEE.

This rearrangement joins TRBV27 to TRBJ2-1; 8 nucleotides match TRBD2. The length of the CDR3 is 13 residues. Germline V gene data show CDR1 as MNHEY and CDR2 as SMNVEV (reference sequence). Trimming at V came to 10 bases and at J to 6 bases, leaving 8 bases not matched to a gene. The CDR3, as DNA: TGTGCCATCGAGGCGGGAGGAGGCAATGAGCAGTTCTTC. Encoded protein: CAIEAGGGNEQFF.